The subject of this entry is one TCR beta chain. Its antigen is undetermined. Diagnoses were made from clinical symptoms, serum measures (thyroxine and TRAb), thyroid ultrasound and orbital computed tomography. This sample stems from a study of T cells in Graves' hyperthyroidism and ophthalmopathy. TCR beta CDR3 regions were amplified from RNA. Using the HTBI primer set, a first-round RT-PCR was run on the TCR CDR3. One entry per CDR3 protein results from TCRdb running MiXCR on the multiplex PCR reads. Of about 640,000 distinct CDR3 sequences in the sample, less than 25% were seen once. Study results and limitations: A model of 13 V-J pairs discriminated ophthalmopathy from stable hyperthyroidism.

Germline CDR1 reads SEHNR; CDR2 reads FQNEAQ (reference sequence). The trim removed 5 bases at V and 1 base at J, leaving 4 bases unmatched. The CDR3 is 15 amino acids. The chain is built from TRBV7-9 and TRBJ2-5; 10 bases line up with TRBD1. This sequence was found in a man under 40 with Graves' ophthalmopathy. The source material was blood. The CDR3 loop is CASSKWDRGQETQYF. The CDR3 DNA follows: TGTGCCAGCAGCAAATGGGACAGGGGCCAAGAGACCCAGTACTTC.